These T cell receptor beta chains were read from a single sample in a study of tumor-infiltrating lymphocytes in primary liver carcinoma. MiXCR was run by TCRdb on the multiplex PCR reads, yielding one entry per CDR3 protein. The sample has under 85,000 distinct CDR3 sequences, 55% to 85% seen once; the top ten hold roughly 21%. Sequenced material: liver tumor tissue from sampling region 1. These receptors were collected from a man aged 35 to 55 with primary liver carcinoma and hepatitis B virus infection. Each CDR3 is given with its conserved first and last residue. Fields, in order: J gene, D gene, clone size, V gene, CDR3 DNA, CDR3 protein. D genes are given only for firm matches. Clone size appears in some rows only: once, few, many, or a class for an expanded clone.

J: TRBJ2-6
D: .
size: many
V: TRBV6-5
DNA: TGTGCCACCTTCCGACAGATTGGTATGGGTGGGGCCAACGTCCTGACTTTC
CDR3: CATFRQIGMGGANVLTF

J: TRBJ1-5
D: TRBD1
size: .
V: TRBV6-1
DNA: TGTGCCAGCACCTTAGTCCAGGGGGAAGGCTATCAGGCCCAGCATTTT
CDR3: CASTLVQGEGYQAQHF

J: TRBJ2-1
D: .
size: .
V: TRBV7-2
DNA: TGTGCCATCAGCTTATATTCAGTGCTTAACAATGAGCAGTTCTTC
CDR3: CAISLYSVLNNEQFF

J: TRBJ2-1
D: .
size: .
V: TRBV29-1
DNA: TGCAGTGTTGAGGACATCAGGGACTACAATGAGCAGTTCTTC
CDR3: CSVEDIRDYNEQFF

J: TRBJ2-7
D: .
size: once
V: TRBV11-2
DNA: TGTGCCAGCAGCTCCACTGGGAGCTACGGGCAGTACTTC
CDR3: CASSSTGSYGQYF

J: TRBJ1-1
D: .
size: .
V: TRBV29-1
DNA: TGCAGCGTCGAGGACGGCATGGGGGGCGAAGCTTCCTTT
CDR3: CSVEDGMGGEASF

J: TRBJ2-7
D: .
size: .
V: TRBV20-1
DNA: TGCAGTGCTAGGACTCCTAGGGTCTACGAGCAGTACTTC
CDR3: CSARTPRVYEQYF

J: TRBJ1-3
D: .
size: many
V: TRBV6-5
DNA: TGTGCCAGCAGCCTCTCATTTTGGAGCTCTGGAAACACCATATATTTT
CDR3: CASSLSFWSSGNTIYF

J: TRBJ2-7
D: TRBD1
size: few
V: TRBV6-5
DNA: TGTGCCAGCAGGCCCCCACGGGACAGACACTACGAGCAGTACTTC
CDR3: CASRPPRDRHYEQYF

J: TRBJ2-1
D: .
size: many
V: TRBV7-8
DNA: TGTGCCAGCAGCTTAGAGGGGAACAACCCCCGAGGTCAGCAGTTCTTC
CDR3: CASSLEGNNPRGQQFF

J: TRBJ2-5
D: .
size: .
V: TRBV6-1
DNA: TGTGCCATCAGTGAGCGGACAAGGAGGGCCCAGTACTTC
CDR3: CAISERTRRAQYF

J: TRBJ1-1
D: .
size: .
V: TRBV11-2
DNA: TGTGCCAGTACCAAGGACATGGGGCTGACTGAAGCTTTCTTT
CDR3: CASTKDMGLTEAFF

J: TRBJ1-6
D: .
size: .
V: TRBV7-3
DNA: TGTGCCAGCAGCCCCGGGACATACGCTTCACCCCTCCACTTT
CDR3: CASSPGTYASPLHF

J: TRBJ1-5
D: .
size: .
V: TRBV29-1
DNA: TGCAGCGTTGCGATCGGGGGTGGTAACAATCAGGCCCAGCATTTT
CDR3: CSVAIGGGNNQAQHF

J: TRBJ2-4
D: TRBD2
size: .
V: TRBV6-5
DNA: TGTACCAGCAGTTCCCTACCGACTAGCGGAGGGGAAGCAAAAAACATTCAGTACTTC
CDR3: CTSSSLPTSGGEAKNIQYF

J: TRBJ2-5
D: TRBD1
size: .
V: TRBV29-1
DNA: TGCAGCGTAGGACAGGTCTCCTTCCAAGGGACCCAGTACTTC
CDR3: CSVGQVSFQGTQYF

J: TRBJ2-7
D: TRBD1
size: .
V: TRBV10-3
DNA: TGTGCCATCAGTGGTACCGGGACAGGGGGCGAATACGAGCAGTACTTC
CDR3: CAISGTGTGGEYEQYF

J: TRBJ2-7
D: .
size: many
V: TRBV28
DNA: TGTGCCAGCACCCTCCTTCGCGGAGGAGGCGAGCAGTACTTC
CDR3: CASTLLRGGGEQYF

J: TRBJ2-7
D: .
size: .
V: TRBV11-1
DNA: TGTGCCAGCGGCCTATCCCGTGGGGGGTGCGGAGACGAGCAGTACTTC
CDR3: CASGLSRGGCGDEQYF

J: TRBJ2-2
D: TRBD2
size: .
V: TRBV12-3/TRBV12-4
DNA: TGTGCCAGCAGTTTGTTAGCGGGAGTATTCACCGGGGAGTTGTTTTTT
CDR3: CASSLLAGVFTGELFF

J: TRBJ1-1
D: .
size: .
V: TRBV29-1
DNA: TGCAGCGTGAAGCAGGGTGGAGACACTGAAGCTTTCTTT
CDR3: CSVKQGGDTEAFF

J: TRBJ1-2
D: .
size: once
V: TRBV6-2/TRBV6-3
DNA: TGTGCCAGCAGTTACGACGGTAAATATAGCTACACCTTC
CDR3: CASSYDGKYSYTF

J: TRBJ2-7
D: .
size: .
V: TRBV11-1
DNA: TGTGCCAGTAGCTTAAGAACGTCCTACGAGCAGTACTTC
CDR3: CASSLRTSYEQYF

J: TRBJ2-2
D: .
size: .
V: TRBV28
DNA: TGTGCCAGCAGGGACGGGAACACCGGGGTGCTGTCTTTT
CDR3: CASRDGNTGVLSF

J: TRBJ2-7
D: TRBD1
size: .
V: TRBV11-1
DNA: TGTGCCAGCAGTCCAAGGACAGGGGGCGACGAGCAGTACTTC
CDR3: CASSPRTGGDEQYF

J: TRBJ2-5
D: .
size: many
V: TRBV6-2/TRBV6-3
DNA: TGTGCCAGCAGTTACCCGCAAGAGACCCAGTACTTC
CDR3: CASSYPQETQYF

J: TRBJ2-2
D: TRBD1
size: .
V: TRBV10-3
DNA: TGTGCCAGCAGTGACGGATCCAGGGGGCTGTCTTTT
CDR3: CASSDGSRGLSF

J: TRBJ1-1
D: .
size: .
V: TRBV12-3/TRBV12-4
DNA: TGTGTCAGCAGTTTAGGGGGGCGGGGGACTGAAGTTTTCTTT
CDR3: CVSSLGGRGTEVFF

J: TRBJ2-7
D: .
size: .
V: TRBV30
DNA: TGTGCCTGGTCCGAGACGCTTAACAACGAGCAGTACTTC
CDR3: CAWSETLNNEQYF

J: TRBJ2-6
D: .
size: .
V: TRBV11-1
DNA: TGTGCCAGGAGCCAAGCGCCTGTTATCTCTGGGGCCAACGTCCTGACTTTC
CDR3: CARSQAPVISGANVLTF

J: TRBJ2-3
D: .
size: once
V: TRBV12-3/TRBV12-4
DNA: TGTGACAGCATCTTGAATAGCGGTGGGACAGATAGGCAGTATTTT
CDR3: CDSILNSGGTDRQYF

J: TRBJ1-1
D: TRBD1
size: .
V: TRBV11-1
DNA: TGTGCCAGCAGCTTATCGACAGGGGTTACTGAATCTTTCTTC
CDR3: CASSLSTGVTESFF

J: TRBJ1-2
D: TRBD1
size: .
V: TRBV5-6
DNA: TGTGCCAGCAGCTCTGAACCGGGACAGGCGTACTATGGCTACGCCTTC
CDR3: CASSSEPGQAYYGYAF

J: TRBJ2-1
D: .
size: .
V: TRBV20-1
DNA: TGCAGTCCTGAAGCCGATGACTTGAGCTCCTACAATGAGCAGTTCTTC
CDR3: CSPEADDLSSYNEQFF

J: TRBJ2-3
D: TRBD1
size: .
V: TRBV29-1
DNA: TGCAGCGTTGCGTGGGCAGGGGGCATGGGAGATATGCAGTATTTT
CDR3: CSVAWAGGMGDMQYF

J: TRBJ1-3
D: .
size: .
V: TRBV6-5
DNA: TGTGCTAGTAGAGACGAGCGTTACTCTGGAAACACCATATATTTT
CDR3: CASRDERYSGNTIYF

J: TRBJ2-2
D: TRBD2
size: .
V: TRBV6-5
DNA: TGTGCCAGGAGACCGGGACTAGCCACCGAGGAGCTGTTTTTT
CDR3: CARRPGLATEELFF

J: TRBJ2-3
D: .
size: .
V: TRBV5-5
DNA: TGTGCCAGCAGCTGGCTCCCAGCTGAATCGGGACTCCCTTTGGGTACGCAGTATTTT
CDR3: CASSWLPAESGLPLGTQYF

J: TRBJ2-1
D: TRBD2
size: .
V: TRBV30
DNA: TGTGCCTGGAGTCGGGCGGGGACTAACGGGAAAGATGAGCAGTTCTTC
CDR3: CAWSRAGTNGKDEQFF